This entry concerns a single T cell receptor (beta chain). Antigen: not known. The sample originates from a study of T cell repertoires in cytomegalovirus infection. Looking at the study overall: An indication of both CMV infection and matching HLA type came from public TCR beta signatures.

One entry per CDR3 protein results from TCRdb running MiXCR on the reads. This table holds about 830,000 distinct CDR3 sequences, approximately 30% found once. Study outcomes and limitations: Public TCR beta family frequency separated CMV-and-HLA carriers, including in an independent cohort.

V was cut by 4 bases and J by 2 bases, with 11 bases left in between. This CDR3 is built from 14 residues. The sequencing here drew on cultured CD8+ T cells from PBMCs, taken from culture after CMV antigen stimulation. V and J are TRBV12-3 or TRBV12-4 and TRBJ1-1; no clear D. This clonotype was obtained from a human donor in good health (CMV status not recorded). Some clones in this sample may be carry-over from other donors' samples. CDR3: CASSWVGPNTEAFF. In nucleotides, the CDR3 is TGTGCCAGCAGTTGGGTCGGCCCTAACACTGAAGCTTTCTTT.